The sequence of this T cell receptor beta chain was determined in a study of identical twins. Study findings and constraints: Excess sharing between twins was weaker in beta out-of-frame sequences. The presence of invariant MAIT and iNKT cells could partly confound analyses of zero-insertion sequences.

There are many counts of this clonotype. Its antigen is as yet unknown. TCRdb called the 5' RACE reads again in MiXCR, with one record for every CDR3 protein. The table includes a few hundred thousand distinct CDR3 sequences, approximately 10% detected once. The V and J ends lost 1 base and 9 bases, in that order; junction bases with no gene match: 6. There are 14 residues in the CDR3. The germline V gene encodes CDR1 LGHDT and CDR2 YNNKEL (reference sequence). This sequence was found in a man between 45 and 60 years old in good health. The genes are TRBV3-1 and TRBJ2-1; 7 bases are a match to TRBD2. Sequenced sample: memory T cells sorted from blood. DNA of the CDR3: TGTGCCAGCAGCCAAGCCGGACTAGTTAGTGAGCAGTTCTTC. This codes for CASSQAGLVSEQFF.